One sample yielded the 21 T cell receptor beta chains listed below, sequenced in a study of T cell clonotyping in hematopoietic cell transplantation. Clones were read by immunoSEQ multiplex PCR, and TCRdb kept only the in-frame ones, dropping some. The sample includes around 5,400 clones, over 75% seen only once; the top ten take about 14%. Time point denoted: recipient sample about 28 days before transplant, after cytoreduction. This specimen consisted of peripheral blood mononuclear cells, obtained before stem cell transplant. The receptor source for this set is a woman in her 50s with acute myeloid leukemia. Some clones in this sample may be carry-over from other donors' samples.

The chain recombines TRBV19 with TRBJ2-1; possible D gene TRBD1, 6 bases. CDR1 LNHDA and CDR2 SQIVND come from the germline V gene (reference sequence). V dropped 6 bases and J dropped 5 bases, with 14 bases sitting between them. CDR3 length: 14 amino acids. The CDR3 DNA reads as TGTGCCAGTAGGCCCGGGGCAGGGGACAATGAGCAGTTCTTC. Amino acid sequence: CASRPGAGDNEQFF.

This chain uses TRBV4-2 with TRBJ2-7, with D possibly being TRBD2 (6 bases). The germline gives CDR1 LGHNA, CDR2 YNFKEQ. This CDR3 is 15 amino acids long. V lost 0 bases to trimming and J lost 3 bases, with 12 bases between them. The CDR3 loop is CASSQEGGRDYEQYF. CDR3 DNA sequence: TGTGCCAGCAGCCAAGAAGGAGGGCGAGACTACGAGCAGTACTTC.

This clone has just a few counts. This CDR3 is CASSQDYQQHTQYF. CDR3 in DNA: TGTGCCAGCAGCCAAGATTACCAGCAACATACGCAGTATTTT. The V call is TRBV4-2, the J call TRBJ2-3; D is uncertain. CDR3 length: 14 residues. CDR1 and CDR2 (germline): LGHNA, YNFKEQ. The V end lost 0 bases, the J end lost 7 bases, and 11 bases lay between the germline ends.

This clone is deemed medium-sized. One end of the junction fails to match germline, which may point to a read error. V and J are TRBV19 and TRBJ1-2, with 7 bases matching TRBD1. The CDR3 length is 13 residues. Germline lookup yields CDR1 LNHDA and CDR2 SQIVND (reference sequence). CDR3 bases: TGTGCCAGTTCCCGGGACAGCGGGTATGACTACACCTTC. This sequence encodes CASSRDSGYDYTF.

The V and J genes are TRBV7-8 and TRBJ2-7; 8 nucleotides agree with TRBD1. CDR1 is SGHVS and CDR2 is FQNEAQ in the germline V gene. The CDR3 sequence is 14 residues long. Germline trimming cut 2 bases from V and 3 bases from J; bases unmatched to any gene: 3. As DNA, the CDR3 is TGTGCCAGCAGCTTATGGACAGGGAGCTACGAGCAGTACTTC. Translation: CASSLWTGSYEQYF.

As to this clone: The germline gene is not matched at one end of the junction; a read error may be the cause. J is TRBJ2-5 and V is TRBV7-7; D remains ambiguous. CDR3 size: 13 residues. Germline CDR1 reads SSHAT; CDR2 reads FNYEAQ (reference sequence). The CDR3 spells CASSLNPGETQYF. CDR3 in DNA: TGTGCTAGCAGCTTAAACCCCGGAGAGACCCAGTACTTC. The full variable domain, its missing parts supplied by reference TRBV7-7 and TRBJ2-5, is GAGVSQSPRYKVTKRGQDVTLRCDPISSHATLYWYQQALGQGPEFLTYFNYEAQPDKSGLPSDRFSAERPEGSISTLTIQRTEQRDSAMYRCASSLNPGETQYFGPGTRLLVL.

The chain combines TRBV29-1 with TRBJ2-7; a weak D match, TRBD1 (5 bases). Germline assignment: CDR1 SQVTM and CDR2 ANQGSEA. V was cut by 6 bases and J by 4 bases, with 13 bases left in between. The CDR3 covers 12 residues. As DNA, the CDR3 is TGCAGCGTGTTGTCAGGGAAATACGAGCAGTACTTC. Residues: CSVLSGKYEQYF.

The rearrangement uses TRBV5-5 and TRBJ1-5; D is unclear. The CDR3 length is 13 residues. Germline V gene sequence: CDR1 SGHKS, CDR2 YYEKEE (reference sequence). Deletions cut 0 bases from V and 5 bases from J, with 6 bases between. CDR3: CASSLGSDQPQHF. As DNA, the CDR3 is TGTGCCAGCAGCTTGGGGAGCGATCAGCCCCAGCATTTT.

CDR3 bases: TGTGCCTGGAGGTCCCCCCAGCGGTACAATGAGCAGTTCTTC. Amino acids: CAWRSPQRYNEQFF. The rearrangement joins TRBV30 to TRBJ2-1; D might be TRBD2 (5 bases). Looked up from germline, CDR1 is GTSNPN and CDR2 is SVGIG (reference sequence). CDR3 size: 14 residues. Trimming took off 3 bases at V and 4 bases at J, with 13 bases between the two ends.

The chain links TRBV5-8 to TRBJ2-5; 13 nucleotides line up with TRBD2. Germline V lookup: CDR1 SGHTS, CDR2 YDEGEE. The CDR3 is 18 residues long. Germline trimming cut 0 bases from V and 1 base from J; bases unmatched to any gene: 6. CDR3: CASSLGRTSGSPQETQYF. In nucleotides, the CDR3 is TGTGCCAGCAGCTTGGGTAGGACTAGCGGGAGTCCCCAAGAGACCCAGTACTTC.

The rearrangement links TRBV28 to TRBJ2-1, with 8 bases matching TRBD1. CDR1 and CDR2 (germline): MDHEN, SYDVKM. The V segment lost 4 bases and the J segment 4 bases; nucleotides outside the gene matches: 0. The CDR3 has 13 amino acids. The CDR3 reads CASSWDRYNEQFF. For the CDR3, the DNA is TGTGCCAGCAGTTGGGACAGGTACAATGAGCAGTTCTTC.

The CDR3 bases are TGTGCCAGCAGTTCGGGGGGGATAAACTATGGCTACACCTTC. Residues: CASSSGGINYGYTF. This chain uses TRBV6-5 with TRBJ1-2; D possibly corresponds to TRBD1 (5 bases). This CDR3 comprises 14 residues. Looked up from germline, CDR1 is MNHEY and CDR2 is SVGAGI. V lost 4 bases and J lost 2, with 11 bases in between.

The chain combines TRBV5-1 with TRBJ2-7; D is perhaps TRBD1 (7 bases). In germline, CDR1 is SGHRS, CDR2 YFSETQ. This CDR3 spans 14 amino acids. V dropped 0 bases and J dropped 2 bases, with 9 bases sitting between them. In DNA, the CDR3 is TGCGCCAGCAGCTTGGCCAGGGGGGCCTACGAGCAGTACTTC. It translates to CASSLARGAYEQYF.

The chain uses TRBV2 and TRBJ1-5, with D possibly TRBD1 on 5 matching bases. This CDR3 contains 13 residues. Trimming shortened V by 4 bases and J by 3 bases, and 7 bases separated the two germline ends. CDR1 SNHLY and CDR2 FYNNEI come from the germline V gene. The CDR3 DNA sequence: TGTGCCAGCAGTGTACAGGACAATCAGCCCCAGCATTTT. This gives the protein CASSVQDNQPQHF.

The chain employs TRBV7-2 and TRBJ2-1, with 9 bases fitting TRBD1. Germline assignment: CDR1 SGHTA and CDR2 FQGNSA. Germline trimming cut 5 bases from V and 10 bases from J; bases unmatched to any gene: 15. The CDR3 length is 16 residues. The CDR3 region is CASSPLAGQGIMEQFF. In DNA, the CDR3 is TGTGCCAGCAGCCCGCTTGCTGGACAGGGGATCATGGAGCAGTTCTTC.

The chain combines TRBV27 with TRBJ1-6; D remains ambiguous. In germline, CDR1 is MNHEY, CDR2 SMNVEV (reference sequence). Trimming pared 6 bases from V and 12 bases from J, leaving 15 bases between. The CDR3 runs 13 residues. In nucleotides, the CDR3 is TGTGCCAGCAGGATCGGCCCTGTATTACCCCTCCACTTT. The encoded protein is CASRIGPVLPLHF.

The gene calls are TRBV6-1 and TRBJ1-1, with TRBD1 identical over 7 bases. The germline V gene encodes CDR1 MNHNS and CDR2 SASEGT. V shed 7 bases, J shed 4 bases, and the junction held 9 bases outside the gene matches. The CDR3 contains 14 residues. In DNA, the CDR3 is TGTGCCAGCAAGGACAGGAGAGGGATCACTGAAGCTTTCTTT. This translates into CASKDRRGITEAFF.

This chain joins TRBV5-1 and TRBJ2-5, with TRBD2 identical over 11 bases. The CDR3 is 15 residues long. With V trimmed by 7 bases and J by 2 bases, 7 bases remained unmatched. Germline V lookup: CDR1 SGHRS, CDR2 YFSETQ. The CDR3, as DNA: TGCGCCAGCCTTGCTAGCGGGGGGCGACAAGAGACCCAGTACTTC. Its translation: CASLASGGRQETQYF.

The rearrangement joins TRBV9 to TRBJ1-2, with 10 bases matching TRBD1. This CDR3 is 15 amino acids long. Germline loops: CDR1 SGDLS, CDR2 YYNGEE. Trimming cost V 6 bases and J 2 bases; bases outside gene matches: 7. CDR3 coding DNA: TGTGCCAGCACCTCCGGGGGACAGGGGAACTATGGCTACACCTTC. It translates to CASTSGGQGNYGYTF.

The V and J genes are TRBV30 and TRBJ1-2; the match to TRBD1 covers 9 bases. The length of the CDR3 is 14 residues. Trimming took 3 bases from V and 4 from J; bases not matched to a gene: 6. Germline V lookup: CDR1 GTSNPN, CDR2 SVGIG (reference sequence). The CDR3 is CAWRHRGPPYGYTF. The CDR3 DNA sequence: TGTGCCTGGAGACACAGGGGGCCCCCCTATGGCTACACCTTC.

This rearrangement joins TRBV5-1 to TRBJ1-2, with D tentatively TRBD1 (5 bases). The CDR3 runs to 18 residues. The V gene's germline CDR1 is SGHRS and CDR2 YFSETQ. Trimming took 3 bases from V and 5 from J, leaving 26 bases between them. CDR3 sequence (DNA): TGCGCCAGCAGCTCTTACAGAACCTCGCGACAGAGGGGTTATGGCTACACCTTC. It specifies CASSSYRTSRQRGYGYTF.